This TCR beta chain stems from a study of graft-versus-host responses after intestinal transplantation. Repertoires were generated with immunoSEQ multiplex PCR, while TCRdb's copy carries only in-frame clones and drops some. This table has 11,000 to 15,000 clones, 35% to 40% appearing once. Study-level results: Allografts carried high graft-versus-host to host-versus-graft clonal ratios in patients having graft-donor T cell macrochimerism.

Responder cells labeled with CFSE (around 200,000) were co-plated with irradiated stimulator cells labeled with violet dye (around 200,000). The CDR3 length is 13 residues. Germline values: CDR1 MNHEY, CDR2 SVGAGI. Trimming left V 3 bases short and J 6 bases short, with 9 bases between. Within the sample, this clone is medium-sized. This rearrangement joins TRBV6-5 to TRBJ2-1, with a possible D match to TRBD1 (6 bases). The starting material was alloreactive CD8+ T cells from a mixed lymphocyte reaction culture, obtained before intestinal transplant. The subset denotes: CFSE-low proliferating T cells sorted from approximately 6-day pre-transplant mixed lymphocyte reaction (GvH or HvG direction). This sequence was found in a human patient who received an intestinal transplant. The CDR3 sequence is CASSYGGLNEQFF. DNA for the CDR3: TGTGCCAGCAGTTATGGGGGCCTCAATGAGCAGTTCTTC.